The rows below give T cell receptor beta chains drawn from one sample of a study of T-cell memory formation after mild COVID-19. TCRdb passed the 5' RACE reads through MiXCR, listing each CDR3 protein once. The data contain around 250,000 distinct CDR3 sequences, around a tenth of them singletons. Sequencing was performed on PBMCs or a T cell subset sorted from them (not recorded which). These receptors all stem from a man aged 18 to 30 who had mild COVID-19 (a few samples of this study predate the infection). Cell type and time point are not known. The CDR3 runs from the conserved cysteine through the conserved F or W. The D gene is left open where the match is weak. Rows give clone size only sometimes, using once, few, many, or a class for an expanded clone.

cdr3_length: 17; d_call: -; v_call: TRBV2; clone_size: few; j_call: TRBJ2-5; cdr3_nt: TGTGCCAGCAGATACAACTACCTCCGGGACTTCCAAGAGACCCAGTACTTC; cdr3_aa: CASRYNYLRDFQETQYF
cdr3_length: 16; d_call: TRBD2; v_call: TRBV19; clone_size: -; j_call: TRBJ2-7; cdr3_nt: TGTGCCAGTAGTATCGTCATAGCGGGGAGCTCCTACGAGCAGTACTTC; cdr3_aa: CASSIVIAGSSYEQYF
cdr3_length: 13; d_call: -; v_call: TRBV11-2; clone_size: many; j_call: TRBJ2-3; cdr3_nt: TGTGCCAGCAACGAGGTTAGGACAGATACGCAGTATTTT; cdr3_aa: CASNEVRTDTQYF
cdr3_length: 14; d_call: -; v_call: TRBV24-1; clone_size: few; j_call: TRBJ2-2; cdr3_nt: TGTGCCACCAGTCGAGTCGGAGTAGCCGGGGAGCTGTTTTTT; cdr3_aa: CATSRVGVAGELFF
cdr3_length: 15; d_call: -; v_call: TRBV5-1; clone_size: -; j_call: TRBJ2-3; cdr3_nt: TGCGCCAGCAGCTACGACTCCACTAGCACAGATACGCAGTATTTT; cdr3_aa: CASSYDSTSTDTQYF
cdr3_length: 15; d_call: TRBD1; v_call: TRBV7-9; clone_size: -; j_call: TRBJ1-5; cdr3_nt: TGTGCCAGCAGCGACGGGACAGGGGGCGATCAGCCCCAGCATTTT; cdr3_aa: CASSDGTGGDQPQHF
cdr3_length: 15; d_call: -; v_call: TRBV9; clone_size: few; j_call: TRBJ2-1; cdr3_nt: TGTGCCAGCAGCGTGAGTACGACTAGTCTCGATGAGCAGTTCTTC; cdr3_aa: CASSVSTTSLDEQFF
cdr3_length: 14; d_call: TRBD1; v_call: TRBV7-9; clone_size: -; j_call: TRBJ2-2; cdr3_nt: TGTGCCAGCAGTGGGACAGGGATATCCGGGGAGCTGTTTTTT; cdr3_aa: CASSGTGISGELFF
cdr3_length: 14; d_call: -; v_call: TRBV15; clone_size: few; j_call: TRBJ2-3; cdr3_nt: TGTGCCACCAGCAGAGGGGCAGCGCCAGATACGCAGTATTTT; cdr3_aa: CATSRGAAPDTQYF
cdr3_length: 14; d_call: -; v_call: TRBV2; clone_size: -; j_call: TRBJ2-7; cdr3_nt: TGTGCCAGCACTCGAATGGGGAACGCTAACGAGCAGTACTTC; cdr3_aa: CASTRMGNANEQYF
cdr3_length: 16; d_call: TRBD1; v_call: TRBV14; clone_size: few; j_call: TRBJ2-5; cdr3_nt: TGTGCCAGCAGCCAAAACTTCGGGACAGGGTTAGAGACCCAGTACTTC; cdr3_aa: CASSQNFGTGLETQYF
cdr3_length: 14; d_call: TRBD1; v_call: TRBV6-5; clone_size: -; j_call: TRBJ2-5; cdr3_nt: TGTGCCAGCAGTTTGGACAGGGGGCTAGAGACCCAGTACTTC; cdr3_aa: CASSLDRGLETQYF
cdr3_length: 14; d_call: TRBD1; v_call: TRBV5-1; clone_size: many; j_call: TRBJ2-5; cdr3_nt: TGCGCCAGCAGCTTAACAGGGGTTCAAGAGACCCAGTACTTC; cdr3_aa: CASSLTGVQETQYF
cdr3_length: 11; d_call: -; v_call: TRBV12-3/TRBV12-4; clone_size: many; j_call: TRBJ1-2; cdr3_nt: TGTGCCAGTAGCCTCGTCAATGGCTACACCTTC; cdr3_aa: CASSLVNGYTF
cdr3_length: 16; d_call: TRBD2; v_call: TRBV18; clone_size: few; j_call: TRBJ2-1; cdr3_nt: TGTGCCAGCTCACCAAAACTAGCGGGGGGCTACAATGAGCAGTTCTTC; cdr3_aa: CASSPKLAGGYNEQFF
cdr3_length: 13; d_call: -; v_call: TRBV13; clone_size: -; j_call: TRBJ1-2; cdr3_nt: TGTGCCAGCAGCGGGGGAGATTTCTATGGCTACACCTTC; cdr3_aa: CASSGGDFYGYTF
cdr3_length: 14; d_call: -; v_call: TRBV12-3/TRBV12-4; clone_size: -; j_call: TRBJ2-5; cdr3_nt: TGTGCCAGCAGTCGCCTGGGGGACCAAGAGACCCAGTACTTC; cdr3_aa: CASSRLGDQETQYF
cdr3_length: 12; d_call: -; v_call: TRBV20-1; clone_size: few; j_call: TRBJ1-1; cdr3_nt: TGCAGTGCTAGTGGTTCGACCACTGAAGCTTTCTTT; cdr3_aa: CSASGSTTEAFF
cdr3_length: 14; d_call: -; v_call: TRBV6-2/TRBV6-3; clone_size: -; j_call: TRBJ2-2; cdr3_nt: TGTGCCAGCAGTTACTGGCCGAACACCGGGGAGCTGTTTTTT; cdr3_aa: CASSYWPNTGELFF
cdr3_length: 15; d_call: -; v_call: TRBV7-9; clone_size: -; j_call: TRBJ1-1; cdr3_nt: TGTGCCAGCAGCTTTACTACCGAAGGGAACACTGAAGCTTTCTTT; cdr3_aa: CASSFTTEGNTEAFF
cdr3_length: 14; d_call: -; v_call: TRBV5-6; clone_size: few; j_call: TRBJ2-1; cdr3_nt: TGTGCCAGCACCATCACGGCCCCCTGGAGTGAGCAGTTCTTC; cdr3_aa: CASTITAPWSEQFF
cdr3_length: 17; d_call: -; v_call: TRBV7-3; clone_size: -; j_call: TRBJ2-3; cdr3_nt: TGTGCCAGCGGTCCCTCGATCCTGCGGGGGCCCCCAGATACGCAGTATTTT; cdr3_aa: CASGPSILRGPPDTQYF
cdr3_length: 17; d_call: -; v_call: TRBV3-1; clone_size: few; j_call: TRBJ2-1; cdr3_nt: TGTGCCAGCAGCCAAGAGTTCAGTAACGGGGGAAGGAATGAGCAGTTCTTC; cdr3_aa: CASSQEFSNGGRNEQFF
cdr3_length: 12; d_call: -; v_call: TRBV2; clone_size: few; j_call: TRBJ1-1; cdr3_nt: TGTGCCAGCAGCCAAGGGTGGGGGCAAGCTTTCTTT; cdr3_aa: CASSQGWGQAFF
cdr3_length: 14; d_call: TRBD1; v_call: TRBV6-6; clone_size: -; j_call: TRBJ2-5; cdr3_nt: TGTGCCAGCAGATCGGACAGGACCCAAGAGACCCAGTACTTC; cdr3_aa: CASRSDRTQETQYF
cdr3_length: 15; d_call: -; v_call: TRBV5-1; clone_size: -; j_call: TRBJ2-5; cdr3_nt: TGCGCCAGTAATCTAGGGGGGGCTGCGAAAGAGACCCAGTACTTC; cdr3_aa: CASNLGGAAKETQYF
cdr3_length: 12; d_call: -; v_call: TRBV4-1; clone_size: few; j_call: TRBJ2-3; cdr3_nt: TGCGCCAGCAGCCAAGAGCGCAGGACATGGTATTTT; cdr3_aa: CASSQERRTWYF
cdr3_length: 15; d_call: -; v_call: TRBV4-3; clone_size: -; j_call: TRBJ2-7; cdr3_nt: TGCGCCAGCAGCGAGGGCCCGGGACATAACTACGAGCAGTACTTC; cdr3_aa: CASSEGPGHNYEQYF
cdr3_length: 16; d_call: TRBD2; v_call: TRBV7-8; clone_size: -; j_call: TRBJ2-3; cdr3_nt: TGTGCCAGCAGCCGGCTAGCGGGGGGCCCCGCAGATACGCAGTATTTT; cdr3_aa: CASSRLAGGPADTQYF
cdr3_length: 15; d_call: -; v_call: TRBV9; clone_size: -; j_call: TRBJ2-1; cdr3_nt: TGTGCCAGCAGCCCCATGGGGACAAACTACAATGAGCAGTTCTTC; cdr3_aa: CASSPMGTNYNEQFF
cdr3_length: 14; d_call: -; v_call: TRBV4-3; clone_size: few; j_call: TRBJ1-2; cdr3_nt: TGCGCCAGCAGCCCAGGCGCGACAGGAGATGGCTACACCTTC; cdr3_aa: CASSPGATGDGYTF
cdr3_length: 13; d_call: -; v_call: TRBV7-8; clone_size: few; j_call: TRBJ1-2; cdr3_nt: TGTGCCAGCAGCCCCTCTTTGGGCCTTGGCTACACCTTC; cdr3_aa: CASSPSLGLGYTF
cdr3_length: 13; d_call: -; v_call: TRBV19; clone_size: -; j_call: TRBJ1-2; cdr3_nt: TGTGCCAGTTACCCGGGGGGATACTATGGCTACACCTTC; cdr3_aa: CASYPGGYYGYTF
cdr3_length: 15; d_call: TRBD1; v_call: TRBV6-6; clone_size: few; j_call: TRBJ1-1; cdr3_nt: TGTGCCAGCAGTGACGGACAGGGCCTGAACACTGAAGCTTTCTTT; cdr3_aa: CASSDGQGLNTEAFF
cdr3_length: 16; d_call: -; v_call: TRBV19; clone_size: -; j_call: TRBJ1-4; cdr3_nt: TGTGCCAGTAGTATAAGGTCACTTGGGGAAGGTGAAAAACTGTTTTTT; cdr3_aa: CASSIRSLGEGEKLFF
cdr3_length: 12; d_call: -; v_call: TRBV7-8; clone_size: few; j_call: TRBJ1-2; cdr3_nt: TGTGCCAGCAGCCCCCCAGGGCGCGGCTACACCTTC; cdr3_aa: CASSPPGRGYTF
cdr3_length: 13; d_call: -; v_call: TRBV7-2; clone_size: -; j_call: TRBJ1-2; cdr3_nt: TGTGCCAGCAGGCTACAAGGCCACTATGGCTACACCTTC; cdr3_aa: CASRLQGHYGYTF
cdr3_length: 16; d_call: TRBD1; v_call: TRBV28; clone_size: -; j_call: TRBJ1-5; cdr3_nt: TGTGCCAGCAGTCCCGGCGTGTACAGGGGTAGTCAGCCCCAGCATTTT; cdr3_aa: CASSPGVYRGSQPQHF
cdr3_length: 11; d_call: -; v_call: TRBV6-2/TRBV6-3; clone_size: many; j_call: TRBJ2-1; cdr3_nt: TGTGCCAGCAGTTACTTAGCTGAGCAGTTCTTC; cdr3_aa: CASSYLAEQFF
cdr3_length: 14; d_call: -; v_call: TRBV20-1; clone_size: few; j_call: TRBJ2-1; cdr3_nt: TGCAGTGCGGTTGGAGGGCACTCCTACAATGAGCAGTTCTTC; cdr3_aa: CSAVGGHSYNEQFF
cdr3_length: 17; d_call: -; v_call: TRBV20-1; clone_size: few; j_call: TRBJ2-3; cdr3_nt: TGCAGTGCTAGACCCGAAATACCTAGGGTCGAAGCCGCTACGCAGTATTTT; cdr3_aa: CSARPEIPRVEAATQYF
cdr3_length: 16; d_call: TRBD1; v_call: TRBV7-9; clone_size: -; j_call: TRBJ1-5; cdr3_nt: TGTGCCAGCAGCTTCGGGACAGGGTTTGGCAATCAGCCCCAGCATTTT; cdr3_aa: CASSFGTGFGNQPQHF
cdr3_length: 17; d_call: -; v_call: TRBV5-6; clone_size: -; j_call: TRBJ2-1; cdr3_nt: TGTGCCAGCAGCGAGGACCGAGCCTCTAGCTCCTACAATGAGCAGTTCTTC; cdr3_aa: CASSEDRASSSYNEQFF